Sequencing of this T cell receptor beta chain was carried out in a study of blood T cell repertoires in COVID-19. Cohorts were based on clinical histories the participants reported. Methods used by the authors: For nucleated cells, counts were estimated from reference gene primer amplification. Some clones are missing from TCRdb's copy, which holds only in-frame ones; the method was immunoSEQ multiplex PCR. From that table come the V and J calls and clone size; the DNA was used to work out D and trimming. The table includes about 270,000 clones, approximately 90% detected once. Germline V gene data show CDR1 as KGHDR and CDR2 as SFDVKD. This CDR3 comprises 17 residues. Trimming cost V 3 bases and J 4 bases; bases outside gene matches: 4.

The source is a woman aged 35 to 49 with acute COVID-19. The chain uses TRBV24-1 and TRBJ2-1, with TRBD2 identical over 14 bases. The specimen sequenced was PBMCs or T cells enriched from blood (not recorded which). The CDR3 region has the DNA TGTGCCACCAGTGATCCAGGACTAGCGGGAGGTTACAATGAGCAGTTCTTC. Its protein product is CATSDPGLAGGYNEQFF.